The source of this T cell receptor beta chain is a study of T cell repertoires in cytomegalovirus infection (dated by TCRdb to about 2019). Regarding the complete study: The peptide stimulations were aimed at well-studied HLA-B-restricted epitopes as well as recently identified HLA-C-restricted CMV epitopes, whose presentation resists viral immunomodulation. Donor HLA type was relevant to the analysis, as public TCR beta signatures indicated carriage of CMV infection together with the matching HLA type. Points the paper makes about the study in general: The ex vivo response was dominated by HLA-C-restricted CMV-specific TCR beta clonotypes, and the single most frequent clonotype in two of eight donors was supplied by these HLA-C-restricted clonotypes. In both this cohort and an independent roughly 330-donor cohort, the cumulative frequency of public TCR beta family members distinguished carriers of CMV infection plus the relevant HLA type.

The sample was run on an Illumina HiSeq 1500. TCRdb reprocessing: public reads trimmed at Q25 with fastp, clones called with MiXCR, in-frame beta chains kept. A single entry per CDR3 protein holds the most common genes and DNA from its merged rows. Across this sample there are about 500,000 distinct CDR3 sequences, with about 33% seen only once. 17% of the sample rests with the top ten. V is reduced by 6 bases and J by 0 bases, leaving a spacing of 9 bases between them. CDR1 and CDR2 are read off the germline V gene as LGHNT and FRNRAP. From cysteine to phenylalanine, the CDR3 is 14 amino acids long. The CDR3 DNA has 42 bases and is translated from base 1. This clonotype has only a few counts. Its target antigen remains unknown. Per-nucleotide qualities are absent, and no much larger clonotype sits a single base away. The intended sense of this specimen's treatment or condition label: in vitro stimulation with specific CMV peptide epitopes to enrich CMV-specific T cells.

The receptor was isolated from a human donor in good health (CMV status not recorded). Some clones in this sample may be carry-over from other donors' samples. The specimen comprised cultured PBMCs, sampled from culture after CMV antigen stimulation. The sequence joins TRBV12-5 to TRBJ1-5; the D gene is not confidently resolved. The CDR3 sequence is CASGPGASNQPQHF. The DNA is TGTGCTAGTGGACCGGGTGCTAGCAATCAGCCCCAGCATTTT.